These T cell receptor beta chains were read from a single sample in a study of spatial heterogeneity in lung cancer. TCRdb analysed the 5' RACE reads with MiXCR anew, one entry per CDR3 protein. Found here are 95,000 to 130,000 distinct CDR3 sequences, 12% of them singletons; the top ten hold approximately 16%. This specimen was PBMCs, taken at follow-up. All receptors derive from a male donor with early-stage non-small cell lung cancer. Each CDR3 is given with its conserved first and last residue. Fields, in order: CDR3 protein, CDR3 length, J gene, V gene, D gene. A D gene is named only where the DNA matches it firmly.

CASSSFEGYNEQFF | 14 | TRBJ2-1 | TRBV11-2 | .
CASGAPGSYNSPLHF | 15 | TRBJ1-6 | TRBV3-1 | .
CASSLAEATGELFF | 14 | TRBJ2-2 | TRBV27 | .
CASSALLDTGELFF | 14 | TRBJ2-2 | TRBV5-1 | .
CASSLAPGYGYTF | 13 | TRBJ1-2 | TRBV11-2 | .
CASNPGQGLREQYF | 14 | TRBJ2-7 | TRBV2 | TRBD1
CAPGDRVGGEQYF | 13 | TRBJ2-7 | TRBV10-3 | TRBD1
CASSPDRVNQPQHF | 14 | TRBJ1-5 | TRBV4-3 | TRBD1
CASSQDWVNSPLHF | 14 | TRBJ1-6 | TRBV4-2 | .
CSAVNSGGGETQYF | 14 | TRBJ2-5 | TRBV20-1 | TRBD2
CASSQDTGLATDTQYF | 16 | TRBJ2-3 | TRBV4-3 | TRBD2
CSARDSLGRVNTEAFF | 16 | TRBJ1-1 | TRBV20-1 | .
CASSLPHNEQFF | 12 | TRBJ2-1 | TRBV5-1 | .
CASSLRAGFNQPQHF | 15 | TRBJ1-5 | TRBV28 | .
CATSDSTEAFF | 11 | TRBJ1-1 | TRBV24-1 | .
CASSPPQAAEAFF | 13 | TRBJ1-1 | TRBV7-9 | .
CASKPTGNTEAFF | 13 | TRBJ1-1 | TRBV6-5 | .
CSQTAPPYNEQFF | 13 | TRBJ2-1 | TRBV20-1 | .
CASRYRDTGELFF | 13 | TRBJ2-2 | TRBV2 | .
CSVGAGGLGSPLHF | 14 | TRBJ1-6 | TRBV29-1 | TRBD1